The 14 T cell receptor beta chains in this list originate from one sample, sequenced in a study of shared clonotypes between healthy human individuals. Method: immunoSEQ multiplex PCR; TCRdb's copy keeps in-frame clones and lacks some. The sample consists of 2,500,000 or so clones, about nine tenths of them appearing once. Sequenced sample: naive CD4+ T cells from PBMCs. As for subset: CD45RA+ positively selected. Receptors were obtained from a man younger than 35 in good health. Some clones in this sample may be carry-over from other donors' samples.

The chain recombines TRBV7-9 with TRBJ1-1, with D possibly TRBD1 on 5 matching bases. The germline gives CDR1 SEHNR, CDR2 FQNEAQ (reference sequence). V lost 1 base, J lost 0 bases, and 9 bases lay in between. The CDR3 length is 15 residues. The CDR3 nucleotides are TGTGCCAGCAGCTTAGATCTCAGGGTGAACACTGAAGCTTTCTTT. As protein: CASSLDLRVNTEAFF.

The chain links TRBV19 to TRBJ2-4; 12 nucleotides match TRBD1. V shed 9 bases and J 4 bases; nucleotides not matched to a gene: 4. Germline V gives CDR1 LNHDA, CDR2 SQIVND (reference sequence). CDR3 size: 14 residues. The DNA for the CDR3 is TGTGCCAGCGGGACAGGGGGCTGGAAAAACATTCAGTACTTC. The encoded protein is CASGTGGWKNIQYF.

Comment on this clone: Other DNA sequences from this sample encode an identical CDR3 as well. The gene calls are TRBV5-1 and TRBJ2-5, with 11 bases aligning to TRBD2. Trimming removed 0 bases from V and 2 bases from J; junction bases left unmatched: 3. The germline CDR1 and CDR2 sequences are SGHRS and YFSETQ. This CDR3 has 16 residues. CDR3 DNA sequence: TGCGCCAGCAGCTTGGCACTAGCGGGGGAACAAGAGACCCAGTACTTC. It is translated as CASSLALAGEQETQYF.

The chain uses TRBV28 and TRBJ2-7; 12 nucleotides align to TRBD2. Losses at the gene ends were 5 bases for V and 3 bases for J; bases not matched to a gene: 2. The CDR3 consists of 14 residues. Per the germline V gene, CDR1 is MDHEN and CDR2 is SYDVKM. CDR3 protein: CASSTSGRFYEQYF. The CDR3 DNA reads TGTGCCAGCAGTACTAGCGGGAGGTTCTACGAGCAGTACTTC.

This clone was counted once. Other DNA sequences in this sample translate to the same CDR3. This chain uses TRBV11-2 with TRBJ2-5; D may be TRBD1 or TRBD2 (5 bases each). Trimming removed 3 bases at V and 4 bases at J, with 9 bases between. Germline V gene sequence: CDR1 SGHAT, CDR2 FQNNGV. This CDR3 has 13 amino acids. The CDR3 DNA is TGTGCCAGCAGCTTGGGGGTAGGAGAGACCCAGTACTTC. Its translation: CASSLGVGETQYF.

This CDR3 reads CASSPSLAGVVGELFF. CDR3 DNA: TGCGCCAGCAGTCCTTCTCTAGCGGGAGTGGTCGGGGAGCTGTTTTTT. The chain combines TRBV5-1 with TRBJ2-2; 10 nucleotides agree with TRBD2. CDR1 and CDR2 from the germline V gene are SGHRS and YFSETQ. The trim removed 5 bases at V and 7 bases at J, leaving 11 bases unmatched. The CDR3 totals 16 residues.

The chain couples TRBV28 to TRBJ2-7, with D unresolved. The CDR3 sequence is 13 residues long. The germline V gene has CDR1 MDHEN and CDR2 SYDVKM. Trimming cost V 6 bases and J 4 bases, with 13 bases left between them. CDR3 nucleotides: TGTGCCAGCAGCCGAAATTCCGGGTACGAGCAGTACTTC. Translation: CASSRNSGYEQYF.

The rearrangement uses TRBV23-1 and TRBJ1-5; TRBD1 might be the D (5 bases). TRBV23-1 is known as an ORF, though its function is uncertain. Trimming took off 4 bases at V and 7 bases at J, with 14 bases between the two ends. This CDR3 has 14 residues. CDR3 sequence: CASSRQWPGQPQHF. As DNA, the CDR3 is TGCGCCAGCAGTCGACAGTGGCCGGGCCAGCCCCAGCATTTT.

CDR3 sequence reads: CASSLANIRYEQYF. The CDR3 nucleotides are TGTGCCAGCAGCTTAGCGAACATCAGGTACGAGCAGTACTTC. This rearrangement joins TRBV7-8 to TRBJ2-7; no definite D call. CDR1 is SGHVS and CDR2 is FQNEAQ in the germline V gene. Deletions cut 0 bases from V and 4 bases from J, with 10 bases between. CDR3 length: 14 amino acids.

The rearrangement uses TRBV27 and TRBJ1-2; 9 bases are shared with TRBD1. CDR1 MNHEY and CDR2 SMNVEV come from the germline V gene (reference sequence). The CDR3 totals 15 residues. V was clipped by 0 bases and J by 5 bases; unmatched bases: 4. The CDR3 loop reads CASSLSQGAVYGYTF. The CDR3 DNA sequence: TGTGCCAGCAGTTTATCACAGGGGGCAGTGTATGGCTACACCTTC.

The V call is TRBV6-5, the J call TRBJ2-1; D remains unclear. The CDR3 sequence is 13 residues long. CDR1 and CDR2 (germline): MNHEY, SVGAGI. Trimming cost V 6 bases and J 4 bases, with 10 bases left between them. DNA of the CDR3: TGTGCCAGCAGGGCTCAAGTATACAATGAGCAGTTCTTC. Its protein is CASRAQVYNEQFF.

DNA of the CDR3: TGCGCCAGCAGCTTGGACGGAAGAGAGGGCTACACCTTC. Translated, it gives CASSLDGREGYTF. The V call is TRBV5-1, the J call TRBJ1-2; no clear D. CDR1 and CDR2 (germline): SGHRS, YFSETQ. Trimming stripped 0 bases from V and 8 bases from J, with 11 bases between. The CDR3 has 13 amino acids.

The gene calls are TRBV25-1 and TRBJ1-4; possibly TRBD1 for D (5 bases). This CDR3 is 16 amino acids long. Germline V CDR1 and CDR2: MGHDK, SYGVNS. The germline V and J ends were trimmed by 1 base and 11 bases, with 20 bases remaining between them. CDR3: CASSEFTQAGYGKLFF. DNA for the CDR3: TGTGCCAGCAGTGAATTTACCCAGGCAGGGTACGGGAAACTGTTTTTT.

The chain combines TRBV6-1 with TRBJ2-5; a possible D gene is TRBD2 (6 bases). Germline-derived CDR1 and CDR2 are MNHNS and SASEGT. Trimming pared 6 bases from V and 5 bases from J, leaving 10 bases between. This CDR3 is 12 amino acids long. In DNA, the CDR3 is TGTGCCAGCAGCTACCGGGGGGAGACCCAGTACTTC. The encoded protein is CASSYRGETQYF.